The source of this T cell receptor beta chain is a study of blood T cell repertoires in COVID-19. Study context: The United States, Italy and Spain supplied acute and convalescent COVID-19 samples. PBMCs, B-cell-depleted T cells, or T cells were the source of the cDNA or gDNA that made up the material.

Original handling: Amplification from reference gene primers served as the basis for estimated nucleated cell counts. Here immunoSEQ multiplex PCR was the method, and the copy in TCRdb shows in-frame clones only, minus some. V and J calls plus clone size are reproduced from that table; the DNA served to infer D and trimming. Of roughly 68,000 clones in the sample, 80% to 90% were seen once. The CDR3 is 14 amino acids. The V gene's germline CDR1 is SEHNR and CDR2 FQNEAQ (reference sequence). Trimming shortened V by 2 bases and J by 8 bases, and 13 bases separated the two germline ends. The chain combines TRBV7-9 with TRBJ2-1; D perhaps matches TRBD1 (6 bases). Material: peripheral blood. The receptor was derived from a woman aged 45-60 years with active COVID-19. The CDR3 here is CASSLKDSLYEQFF. The CDR3 nucleotides read TGTGCCAGCAGCTTAAAGGACAGTTTATATGAGCAGTTCTTC.